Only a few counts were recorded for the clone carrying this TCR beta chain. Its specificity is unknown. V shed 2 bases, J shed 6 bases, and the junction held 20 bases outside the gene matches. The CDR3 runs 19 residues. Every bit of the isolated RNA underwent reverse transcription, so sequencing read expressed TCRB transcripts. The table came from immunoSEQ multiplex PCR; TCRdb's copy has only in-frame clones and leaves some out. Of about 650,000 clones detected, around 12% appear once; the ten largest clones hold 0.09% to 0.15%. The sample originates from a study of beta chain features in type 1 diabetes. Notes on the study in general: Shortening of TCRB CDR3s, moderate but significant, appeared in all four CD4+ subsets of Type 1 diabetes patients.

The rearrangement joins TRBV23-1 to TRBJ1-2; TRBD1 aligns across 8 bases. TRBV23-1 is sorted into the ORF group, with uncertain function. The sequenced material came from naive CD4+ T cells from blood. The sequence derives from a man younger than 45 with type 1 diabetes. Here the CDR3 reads CASSQPGSGPGQGPNGYTF. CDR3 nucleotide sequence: TGCGCCAGCAGTCAACCGGGTTCAGGGCCCGGACAGGGCCCGAATGGCTACACCTTC.